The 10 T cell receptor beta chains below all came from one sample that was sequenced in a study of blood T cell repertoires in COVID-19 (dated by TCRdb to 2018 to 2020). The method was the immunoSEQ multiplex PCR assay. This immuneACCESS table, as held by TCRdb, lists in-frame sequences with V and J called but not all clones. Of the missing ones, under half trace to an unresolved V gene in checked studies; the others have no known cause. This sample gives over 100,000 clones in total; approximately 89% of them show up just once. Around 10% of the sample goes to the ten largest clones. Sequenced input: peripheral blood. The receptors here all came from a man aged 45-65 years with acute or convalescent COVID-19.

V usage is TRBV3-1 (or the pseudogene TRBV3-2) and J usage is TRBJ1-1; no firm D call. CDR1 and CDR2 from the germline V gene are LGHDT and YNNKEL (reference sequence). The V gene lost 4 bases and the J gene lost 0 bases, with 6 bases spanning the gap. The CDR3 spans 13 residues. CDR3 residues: CASSRRVNTEAFF. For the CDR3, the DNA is TGTGCCAGCAGCCGTCGGGTGAACACTGAAGCTTTCTTT.

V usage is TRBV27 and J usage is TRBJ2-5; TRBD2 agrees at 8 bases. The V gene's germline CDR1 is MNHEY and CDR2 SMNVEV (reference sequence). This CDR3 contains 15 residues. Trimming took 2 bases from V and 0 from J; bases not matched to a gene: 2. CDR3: CASSLTGGYQETQYF. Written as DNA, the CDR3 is TGTGCCAGCAGTTTAACGGGAGGGTACCAAGAGACCCAGTACTTC.

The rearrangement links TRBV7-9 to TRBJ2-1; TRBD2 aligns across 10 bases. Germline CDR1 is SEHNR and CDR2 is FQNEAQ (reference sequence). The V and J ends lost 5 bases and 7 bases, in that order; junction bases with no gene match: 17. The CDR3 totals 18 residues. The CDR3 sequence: CASSRQTGGAGGRNEQFF. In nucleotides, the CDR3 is TGTGCCAGCAGCCGCCAAACTGGCGGAGCGGGGGGGCGGAATGAGCAGTTCTTC. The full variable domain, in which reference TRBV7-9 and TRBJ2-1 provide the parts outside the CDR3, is DTGVSQNPRHKITKRGQNVTFRCDPISEHNRLYWYRQTLGQGPEFLTYFQNEAQLEKSRLLSDRFSAERPKGSFSTLEIQRTEQGDSAMYLCASSRQTGGAGGRNEQFFGPGTRLTVL.

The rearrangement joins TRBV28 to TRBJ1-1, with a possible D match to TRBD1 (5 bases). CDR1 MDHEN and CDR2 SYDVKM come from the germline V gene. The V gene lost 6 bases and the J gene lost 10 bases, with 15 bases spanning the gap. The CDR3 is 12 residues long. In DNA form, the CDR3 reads TGTGCCAGCAGGTCTACCTCGGGGGTAGCTTTCTTT. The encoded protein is CASRSTSGVAFF.

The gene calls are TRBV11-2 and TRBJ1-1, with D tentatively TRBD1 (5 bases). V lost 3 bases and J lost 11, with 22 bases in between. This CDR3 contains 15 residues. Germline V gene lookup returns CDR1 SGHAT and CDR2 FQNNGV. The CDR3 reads CASSFDPKGAVRAFF. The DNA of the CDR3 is TGTGCCAGCAGCTTCGACCCGAAAGGGGCAGTTAGGGCTTTCTTT. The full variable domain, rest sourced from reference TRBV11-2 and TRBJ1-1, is EAGVAQSPRYKIIEKRQSVAFWCNPISGHATLYWYQQILGQGPKLLIQFQNNGVVDDSQLPKDRFSAERLKGVDSTLKIQPAKLEDSAVYLCASSFDPKGAVRAFFGQGTRLTVV.

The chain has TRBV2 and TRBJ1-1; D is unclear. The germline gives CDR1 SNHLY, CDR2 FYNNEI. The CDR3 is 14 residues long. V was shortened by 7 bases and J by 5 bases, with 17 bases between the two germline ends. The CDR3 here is CASNSRVVRTEAFF. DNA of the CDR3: TGTGCCAGCAACTCGAGGGTTGTCAGGACTGAAGCTTTCTTT.

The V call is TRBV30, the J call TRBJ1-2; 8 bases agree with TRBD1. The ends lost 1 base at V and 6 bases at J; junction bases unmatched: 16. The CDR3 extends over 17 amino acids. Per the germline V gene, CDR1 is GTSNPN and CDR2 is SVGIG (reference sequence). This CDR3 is CAWSAPGLGQGRNGYTF. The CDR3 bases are TGTGCCTGGAGTGCACCAGGACTCGGACAGGGCCGAAATGGCTACACCTTC.

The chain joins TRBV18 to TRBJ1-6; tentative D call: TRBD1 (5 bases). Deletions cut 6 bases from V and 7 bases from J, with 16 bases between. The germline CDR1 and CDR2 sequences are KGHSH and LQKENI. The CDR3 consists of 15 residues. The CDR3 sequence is CASSPVGGENSPLHF. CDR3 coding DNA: TGTGCCAGCTCCCCCGTGGGAGGGGAGAATTCACCCCTCCACTTT.

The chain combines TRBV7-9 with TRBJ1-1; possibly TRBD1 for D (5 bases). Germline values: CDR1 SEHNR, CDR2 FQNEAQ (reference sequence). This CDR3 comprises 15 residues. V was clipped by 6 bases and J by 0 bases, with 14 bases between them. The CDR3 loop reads CASSPGLGMNTEAFF. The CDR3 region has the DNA TGTGCCAGCAGTCCAGGGTTAGGGATGAACACTGAAGCTTTCTTT. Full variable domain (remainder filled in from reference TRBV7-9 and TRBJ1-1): DTGVSQNPRHKITKRGQNVTFRCDPISEHNRLYWYRQTLGQGPEFLTYFQNEAQLEKSRLLSDRFSAERPKGSFSTLEIQRTEQGDSAMYLCASSPGLGMNTEAFFGQGTRLTVV.

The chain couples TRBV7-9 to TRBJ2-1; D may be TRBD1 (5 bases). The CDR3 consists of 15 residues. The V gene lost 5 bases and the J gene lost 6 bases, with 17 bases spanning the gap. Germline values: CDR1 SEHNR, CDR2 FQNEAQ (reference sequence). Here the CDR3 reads CASSLGRAPINEQFF. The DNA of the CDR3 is TGTGCCAGCAGCCTCGGCAGGGCACCGATCAATGAGCAGTTCTTC.